This entry concerns a single TCR beta chain. Germline loops: CDR1 SQVTM, CDR2 ANQGSEA. This CDR3 has 15 amino acids. J lost 4 bases, V lost 5 bases, and 12 bases had no gene match. This sample was taken from a study of blood T cell repertoires in COVID-19. Whole-study context: Donors in the United States, Italy and Spain gave samples during acute or convalescent COVID-19. The analysed material was cDNA or gDNA that came from T cells, B-cell-depleted T cells, or PBMCs.

Authors' methods: It was from reference gene primer amplification that nucleated cell counts were estimated. The assay was immunoSEQ multiplex PCR, and TCRdb's table has in-frame clones only and misses some. D and trimming come from the DNA, and the V and J calls and clone size come from that table. This sample has 200,000 to 250,000 clones, with 75% to 90% found just once. The receptor's source is a woman between 25 and 40 years old who had recovered from COVID-19. The J gene is TRBJ2-5, the V gene TRBV29-1; TRBD2 aligns across 8 bases. Sequencing was performed on peripheral blood. The CDR3 DNA follows: TGCAGCGTTCGCCTGCGGGGGGCAGTGGGAGAGACCCAGTACTTC. The encoded protein is CSVRLRGAVGETQYF.